The 13 T cell receptor beta chains presented below share a single source sample, sequenced in a study of T cell changes during pregnancy in multiple sclerosis. This table comes from immunoSEQ multiplex PCR, and its TCRdb copy is limited to in-frame clones, with some not included. The sample records about 39,000 clones, 94% being singletons. The specimen was CD4+ T cells from peripheral blood mononuclear cells, collected after pregnancy. All receptors come from a female donor with multiple sclerosis, enrolled in a pregnancy study.

This clone was seen only a few times. The V call is TRBV25-1, the J call TRBJ2-2; possibly TRBD2 for D (5 bases). Deletions cut 4 bases from V and 6 bases from J, with 12 bases between. Per the germline V gene, CDR1 is MGHDK and CDR2 is SYGVNS. CDR3 length equals 14 residues. The CDR3 DNA reads TGTGCCAGCAGTGTCTACGGGATGCCCGGGGAGCTGTTTTTT. It translates to CASSVYGMPGELFF.

Written as DNA, the CDR3 is TGTGCCAGCAGCCGTATCTCCTACAATGAGCAGTTCTTC. Translating it yields CASSRISYNEQFF. The rearrangement uses TRBV7-6 and TRBJ2-1, with D unresolved. The ends were cut back, 5 bases at V and 0 bases at J, with 5 bases in the middle. CDR1 and CDR2 from the germline V gene are SGHVS and FNYEAQ. The CDR3 covers 13 residues.

This clone was seen only once. The chain employs TRBV29-1 and TRBJ1-5; D is ambiguous. Per germline, CDR1 SQVTM and CDR2 ANQGSEA. The CDR3 is made up of 13 amino acids. V gave up 7 bases and J gave up 4 bases, with 14 bases separating them. The CDR3, as DNA: TGCAGCGCCTCTGATCGAGGGAATCAGCCCCAGCATTTT. Encoded protein: CSASDRGNQPQHF.

V gene TRBV25-1 combines with J gene TRBJ1-5, with 7 positions matching TRBD1. This CDR3 comprises 17 residues. The trim removed 3 bases at V and 0 bases at J, leaving 8 bases unmatched. Germline V gene sequence: CDR1 MGHDK, CDR2 SYGVNS. The CDR3 loop reads CASSDSFGTDSNQPQHF. CDR3 nucleotide sequence: TGTGCCAGCAGTGACTCCTTCGGGACAGATAGCAATCAGCCCCAGCATTTT.

This clone was found once. CDR3 DNA: TGTGCCAGCAGCTTCCGACAGGGGGGGAACTATGGCTACACCTTC. It is translated as CASSFRQGGNYGYTF. The chain is built from TRBV7-8 and TRBJ1-2; 9 bases are a match to TRBD1. This CDR3 has 15 amino acids. V was clipped by 3 bases and J by 2 bases; unmatched bases: 4. Germline CDR1 is SGHVS and CDR2 is FQNEAQ.

CDR3 sequence (DNA): TGTGCCAGCAGCTTGGAGCCGTTCACAGATACGCAGTATTTT. Translated, it gives CASSLEPFTDTQYF. The V gene is TRBV5-4, the J gene TRBJ2-3; D remains unclear. The length of the CDR3 is 14 residues. Germline CDR1 SGHNT, CDR2 YYREEE (reference sequence). V lost 0 bases and J 2 bases, leaving 7 bases between the germline ends.

The V gene is TRBV25-1, the J gene TRBJ1-4; tentatively, D is TRBD1 (5 bases). Trimming removed 1 base at V and 7 bases at J, with 13 bases between. CDR1 MGHDK and CDR2 SYGVNS come from the germline V gene. There are 15 residues in the CDR3. The CDR3 nucleotides read TGTGCCAGCAGTGAATCTCGGGGGACTGTTGAAAAACTGTTTTTT. Amino acids: CASSESRGTVEKLFF.

V gene TRBV25-1 combines with J gene TRBJ1-4, with TRBD1 matching 7 bases. The junction had 2 bases not matched to a gene; V was cut back by 2 bases and J by 5 bases. The CDR3 has 14 amino acids. Germline V gives CDR1 MGHDK, CDR2 SYGVNS. CDR3 DNA: TGTGCCAGCAGTGAACCGGACAGGAATGAAAAACTGTTTTTT. It encodes CASSEPDRNEKLFF.

The chain joins TRBV4-1 to TRBJ1-3; no clear D gene. The CDR3 totals 13 residues. Germline CDR1 MGHRA, CDR2 YSYEKL. With 3 bases removed from V and 8 bases from J, the gap between germline ends came to 11 bases. The CDR3 reads CASSHPWEDTIYF. CDR3 DNA sequence: TGCGCCAGCAGCCATCCGTGGGAGGACACCATATATTTT.

The V gene is TRBV5-1, the J gene TRBJ2-1, with 14 bases that match TRBD2. The CDR3 totals 21 residues. Per germline, CDR1 SGHRS and CDR2 YFSETQ. The V and J ends lost 0 bases and 0 bases, in that order; junction bases with no gene match: 11. Here the CDR3 reads CASSLGQKTSGGAVSYNEQFF. CDR3 DNA sequence: TGCGCCAGCAGCTTGGGGCAGAAGACTAGCGGGGGGGCTGTCTCCTACAATGAGCAGTTCTTC.

The chain is built from TRBV5-5 and TRBJ1-6; 9 bases match TRBD1. Germline CDR1 reads SGHKS; CDR2 reads YYEKEE (reference sequence). Trimming took 6 bases from V and 8 from J; bases not matched to a gene: 6. This CDR3 comprises 14 residues. CDR3 sequence reads: CASTQDRGYSPLHF. The CDR3 DNA reads as TGTGCCAGCACCCAAGACAGGGGGTATTCACCCCTCCACTTT.

The rearrangement joins TRBV2 to TRBJ2-3; D perhaps matches TRBD2 (6 bases). Trimming took off 8 bases at V and 0 bases at J, with 12 bases between the two ends. This CDR3 is built from 14 residues. Germline CDR1 reads SNHLY; CDR2 reads FYNNEI. The CDR3 here is CASPRGSSTDTQYF. CDR3 coding DNA: TGTGCCAGCCCTCGGGGGAGCAGCACAGATACGCAGTATTTT.

J is TRBJ2-5 and V is TRBV29-1, with D unresolved. The V end lost 3 bases, the J end lost 4 bases, and 12 bases lay between the germline ends. The CDR3 sequence is 13 residues long. Germline CDR1 SQVTM, CDR2 ANQGSEA. DNA for the CDR3: TGCAGCGTTGAGGCCAGTGTACCAGAGACCCAGTACTTC. Protein: CSVEASVPETQYF.